The 11 T cell receptor beta chains below were found in one sample sequenced in a study of graft-versus-host responses after intestinal transplantation (dated by TCRdb to the early 2020s). What the time point label conveys for this sample: cells obtained before transplantation from donor or recipient. Antigens for these TCRs are unknown. Library preparation used the immunoSEQ multiplex PCR assay. TCRdb obtained this table from immuneACCESS and retained in-frame rearrangements with V and J assigned. These tables miss some clones; where compared with another copy, unresolved V genes account for less than half of the shortfall, and the remainder is unexplained. The sample table contains around 89,000 clones; only one count was recorded for roughly 92% of them. The ten most abundant clones make up roughly 0.43% of the sample. The sample here was unstimulated CD8+ T cells sorted from spleen or lymph node cells, taken before transplant. The receptor set was obtained from a human donor who was the organ donor for an intestinal transplant.

The V call is TRBV11-2, the J call TRBJ1-1, with D possibly matching TRBD1 (6 bases). Trimming cost V 1 base and J 10 bases, with 13 bases left between them. The CDR3 runs 13 residues. Germline V gives CDR1 SGHAT, CDR2 FQNNGV. The CDR3 spells CASSLAGGWVAFF. CDR3 in DNA: TGTGCCAGCAGCTTAGCGGGGGGCTGGGTAGCTTTCTTT.

The J gene is TRBJ2-3, the V gene TRBV5-8, with 14 positions matching TRBD2. J gave up 3 bases and V 4 bases, and 4 bases lay outside the gene matches. The CDR3 is 16 residues long. Germline V gives CDR1 SGHTS, CDR2 YDEGEE. The CDR3 nucleotides read TGTGCCAGCAGCCCCGGGACTAGCGGGGGAACAGATACGCAGTATTTT. Translating gives CASSPGTSGGTDTQYF.

This CDR3 is CASSFTGEAFF. The CDR3 region has the DNA TGCGCCAGCAGCTTCACAGGTGAAGCTTTCTTT. The rearrangement links TRBV5-1 to TRBJ1-1; tentative D call: TRBD1 (5 bases). V was pared by 2 bases and J by 7 bases, with 6 bases between. The CDR3 runs 11 residues. Looked up from germline, CDR1 is SGHRS and CDR2 is YFSETQ.

The CDR3, as DNA: TGTGCCACCCGACAGGGAAATGAAGCTTTCTTT. Its protein is CATRQGNEAFF. V is TRBV19 and J is TRBJ1-1, with 7 bases that match TRBD1. The CDR3 totals 11 residues. V lost 10 bases, J lost 7 bases, and 6 bases stayed unmatched. Germline assignment: CDR1 LNHDA and CDR2 SQIVND (reference sequence). Supplemented by reference TRBV19 and TRBJ1-1, the full variable domain reads DGGITQSPKYLFRKEGQNVTLSCEQNLNHDAMYWYRQDPGQGLRLIYYSQIVNDFQKGDIAEGYSVSREKKESFPLTVTSAQKNPTAFYLCATRQGNEAFFGQGTRLTVV.

The chain carries TRBV9 and TRBJ2-2; 10 positions agree with TRBD2. This CDR3 has 14 residues. The germline gives CDR1 SGDLS, CDR2 YYNGEE. V was pared by 5 bases and J by 4 bases, with 2 bases of the junction left unmatched. The CDR3 protein is CASRGLASTGELFF. The CDR3 DNA follows: TGTGCCAGCAGGGGACTAGCGTCCACCGGGGAGCTGTTTTTT.

The chain employs TRBV7-8 and TRBJ1-2, with 9 positions matching TRBD1. This CDR3 comprises 13 residues. V lost 5 bases, J lost 7 bases, and 5 bases stayed unmatched. In germline, CDR1 is SGHVS, CDR2 FQNEAQ. The CDR3 region is CASSITGGPGYTF. CDR3 bases: TGTGCCAGCAGCATTACAGGGGGCCCTGGCTACACCTTC.

This chain links TRBV7-6 with TRBJ2-5; 8 bases are a match to TRBD2. J was trimmed by 4 bases and V by 1 base; bases with no gene match: 5. Germline CDR1 SGHVS, CDR2 FNYEAQ. The CDR3 contains 15 residues. CDR3 residues: CASSLEAGAGETQYF. In nucleotides, the CDR3 is TGTGCCAGCAGCTTAGAAGCGGGGGCGGGAGAGACCCAGTACTTC.

The V and J genes are TRBV5-8 and TRBJ2-3; TRBD1 matches at 8 bases. Germline CDR1 SGHTS, CDR2 YDEGEE. This CDR3 spans 18 amino acids. J gave up 2 bases and V 3 bases, and 14 bases lay outside the gene matches. This chain's CDR3 is CASSWDRLVMLDTDTQYF. The CDR3 DNA reads as TGTGCCAGCAGCTGGGACAGGCTTGTAATGTTGGACACAGATACGCAGTATTTT.

V and J are TRBV5-8 and TRBJ2-7; D possibly corresponds to TRBD1 (6 bases). This CDR3 contains 18 residues. Germline V CDR1 and CDR2: SGHTS, YDEGEE. Trimming pared 2 bases from V and 2 bases from J, leaving 23 bases between. DNA of the CDR3: TGTGCCAGCAGCTTCCGACCCGCTTACAGGGAAAGAACCTACGAGCAGTACTTC. This encodes CASSFRPAYRERTYEQYF.

The chain recombines TRBV5-6 with TRBJ2-7, with 8 bases aligning to TRBD1. Per germline, CDR1 SGHDT and CDR2 YYEEEE. This CDR3 is 14 amino acids long. V lost 0 bases, J lost 4 bases, and 3 bases stayed unmatched. CDR3 in amino acids: CASSLGTGWYEQYF. The CDR3 bases are TGTGCCAGCAGCTTGGGGACAGGGTGGTACGAGCAGTACTTC.

This rearrangement joins TRBV14 to TRBJ1-6; the D gene is possibly TRBD1 (5 bases). Trimming removed 0 bases from V and 17 bases from J, with 17 bases in between. This CDR3 has 14 residues. In germline, CDR1 is SGHDN, CDR2 FVKESK. CDR3 protein: CASSQDGGGSTFHF. The CDR3 DNA is TGTGCCAGCAGCCAAGATGGGGGGGGAAGTACCTTCCACTTT.